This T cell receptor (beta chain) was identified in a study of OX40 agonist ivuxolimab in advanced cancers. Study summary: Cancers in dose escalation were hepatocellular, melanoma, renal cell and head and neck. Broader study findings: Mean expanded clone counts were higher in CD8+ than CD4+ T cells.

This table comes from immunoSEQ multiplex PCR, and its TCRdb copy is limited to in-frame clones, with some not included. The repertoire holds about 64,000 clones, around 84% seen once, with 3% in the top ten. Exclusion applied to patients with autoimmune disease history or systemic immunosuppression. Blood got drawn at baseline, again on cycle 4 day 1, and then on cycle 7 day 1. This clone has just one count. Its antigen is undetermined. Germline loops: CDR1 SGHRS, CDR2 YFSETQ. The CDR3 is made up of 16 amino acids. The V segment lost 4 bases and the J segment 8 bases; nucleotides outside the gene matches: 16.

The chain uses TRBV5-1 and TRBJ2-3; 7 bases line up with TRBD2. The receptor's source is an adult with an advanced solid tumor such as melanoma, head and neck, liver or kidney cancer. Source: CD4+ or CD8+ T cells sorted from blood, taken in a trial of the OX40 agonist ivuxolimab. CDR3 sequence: CASSPNGRGSRGTQYF. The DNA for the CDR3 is TGCGCCAGCAGCCCGAATGGTCGCGGGAGTCGGGGTACGCAGTATTTT.